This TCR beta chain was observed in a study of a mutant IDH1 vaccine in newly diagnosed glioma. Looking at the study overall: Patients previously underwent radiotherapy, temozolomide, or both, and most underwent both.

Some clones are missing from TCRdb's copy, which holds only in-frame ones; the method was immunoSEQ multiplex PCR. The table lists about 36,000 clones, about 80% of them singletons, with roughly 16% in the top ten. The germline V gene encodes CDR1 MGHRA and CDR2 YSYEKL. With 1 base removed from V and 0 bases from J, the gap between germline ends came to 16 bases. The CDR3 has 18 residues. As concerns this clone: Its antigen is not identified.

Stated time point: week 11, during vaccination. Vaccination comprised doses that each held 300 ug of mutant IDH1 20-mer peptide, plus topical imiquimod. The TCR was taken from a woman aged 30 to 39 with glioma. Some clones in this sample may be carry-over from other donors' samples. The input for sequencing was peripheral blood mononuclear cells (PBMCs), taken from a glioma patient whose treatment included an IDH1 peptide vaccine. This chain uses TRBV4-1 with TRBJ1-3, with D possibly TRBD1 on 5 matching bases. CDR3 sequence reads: CASSQVGGIYASGNTIYF. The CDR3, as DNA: TGCGCCAGCAGCCAAGTGGGGGGTATTTATGCCTCTGGAAACACCATATATTTT.